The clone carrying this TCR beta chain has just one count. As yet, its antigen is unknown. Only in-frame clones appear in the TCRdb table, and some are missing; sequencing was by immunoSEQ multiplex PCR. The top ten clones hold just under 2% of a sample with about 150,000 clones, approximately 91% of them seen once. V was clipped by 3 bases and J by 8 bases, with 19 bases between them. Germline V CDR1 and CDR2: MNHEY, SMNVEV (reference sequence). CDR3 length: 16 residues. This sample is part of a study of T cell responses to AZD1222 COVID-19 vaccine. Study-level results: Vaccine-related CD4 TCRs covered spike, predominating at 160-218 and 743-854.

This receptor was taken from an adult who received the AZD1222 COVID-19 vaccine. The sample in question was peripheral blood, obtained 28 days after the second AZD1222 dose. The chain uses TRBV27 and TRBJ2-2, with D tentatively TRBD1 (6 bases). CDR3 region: CASSLRQAEAGGELFF. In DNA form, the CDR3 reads TGTGCCAGCAGTTTGAGACAGGCGGAAGCAGGGGGGGAGCTGTTTTTT.